These 16 T cell receptor beta chains came from one sample sequenced in a study of Tregs in tolerant kidney transplant recipients. Sequencing used immunoSEQ multiplex PCR; TCRdb keeps in-frame clones, though not all of them. The table has 240,000 or so clones, approximately 84% seen once. Sequenced material: CD4+ T cells from blood. The receptors come from a human donor in good health.

The gene calls are TRBV6-6 and TRBJ2-7; 7 bases are shared with TRBD1. The CDR3 contains 16 residues. Trimming at V came to 3 bases and at J to 2 bases, leaving 10 bases not matched to a gene. Germline V gene sequence: CDR1 MNHNY, CDR2 SVGAGI (reference sequence). CDR3 in amino acids: CASSYLGTVEPYEQYF. DNA of the CDR3: TGTGCCAGCAGTTATCTAGGGACAGTAGAACCCTACGAGCAGTACTTC.

V usage is TRBV6-5 and J usage is TRBJ2-3; D not resolved. V was cut by 0 bases and J by 3 bases, with 10 bases left in between. This CDR3 region has 15 residues. The V gene's germline CDR1 is MNHEY and CDR2 SVGAGI. CDR3 sequence: CASSYSLTMTDTQYF. The CDR3 bases are TGTGCCAGCAGTTACTCCCTGACCATGACAGATACGCAGTATTTT.

This chain links TRBV6-5 with TRBJ1-1; 7 bases are shared with TRBD1. The CDR3 totals 15 residues. Germline loops: CDR1 MNHEY, CDR2 SVGAGI. V was pared by 6 bases and J by 1 base, with 8 bases of the junction left unmatched. CDR3 in DNA: TGTGCCAGCAGCCACGGGACAGTGCGGAACACTGAAGCTTTCTTT. Translating gives CASSHGTVRNTEAFF.

V gene TRBV7-2 combines with J gene TRBJ2-7; tentative D call: TRBD1 (7 bases). This CDR3 is 12 amino acids long. Trimming shortened V by 3 bases and J by 7 bases, and 10 bases separated the two germline ends. Germline V gene data show CDR1 as SGHTA and CDR2 as FQGNSA. For the CDR3, the DNA is TGTGCCAGCAGCTTCAGGGGGGAAGAGCAGTACTTC. It encodes CASSFRGEEQYF.

This chain uses TRBV11-2 with TRBJ1-2; D not resolved. The CDR3 runs 12 residues. Trimming took 0 bases from V and 7 from J, leaving 6 bases between them. Germline CDR1 SGHAT, CDR2 FQNNGV. CDR3 residues: CASSLEGLGYTF. The CDR3, as DNA: TGTGCCAGCAGCTTAGAAGGGCTTGGCTACACCTTC.

V and J are TRBV2 and TRBJ2-3; D is perhaps TRBD1 (5 bases). Deletions cut 1 base from V and 4 bases from J, with 15 bases between. The CDR3 consists of 16 residues. CDR1 and CDR2 from the germline V gene are SNHLY and FYNNEI. The chain's CDR3 is CASSEGNLVGADTQYF. CDR3 DNA sequence: TGTGCCAGCAGTGAAGGGAACCTCGTAGGGGCAGATACGCAGTATTTT. Drawing the rest from reference TRBV2 and TRBJ2-3, the complete variable domain is EPEVTQTPSHQVTQMGQEVILRCVPISNHLYFYWYRQILGQKVEFLVSFYNNEISEKSEIFDDQFSVERPDGSNFTLKIRSTKLEDSAMYFCASSEGNLVGADTQYFGPGTRLTVL.

This sequence joins TRBV6-1 and TRBJ2-7, with 7 bases identical to TRBD1. The germline gives CDR1 MNHNS, CDR2 SASEGT. The CDR3 is made up of 13 amino acids. J lost 3 bases, V lost 5 bases, and 4 bases had no gene match. CDR3 DNA: TGTGCCAGCAGTTTGGGGACAGACTACGAGCAGTACTTC. Amino acids: CASSLGTDYEQYF.

This rearrangement joins TRBV5-1 to TRBJ2-2, with D unclear. This CDR3 has 16 amino acids. V dropped 0 bases and J dropped 1 base, with 10 bases sitting between them. Germline values: CDR1 SGHRS, CDR2 YFSETQ. This chain's CDR3 is CASSLAQAGNTGELFF. DNA for the CDR3: TGCGCCAGCAGCTTGGCCCAGGCAGGGAACACCGGGGAGCTGTTTTTT.

This clone was detected a few times. The V call is TRBV4-2, the J call TRBJ2-1, with D maybe TRBD2 (6 bases). V was cut by 0 bases and J by 9 bases, with 24 bases left in between. Germline CDR1 reads LGHNA; CDR2 reads YNFKEQ. The CDR3 sequence is 18 residues long. The CDR3 is CASSQEGTRPGLSGEQFF. CDR3 DNA sequence: TGTGCCAGCAGCCAAGAGGGGACGAGGCCCGGGCTTAGCGGTGAGCAGTTCTTC.

J is TRBJ2-1 and V is TRBV6-5; maybe TRBD1 (5 bases). This CDR3 region has 15 residues. Germline V CDR1 and CDR2: MNHEY, SVGAGI. The ends were cut back, 6 bases at V and 3 bases at J, with 15 bases in the middle. The CDR3 nucleotides are TGTGCCAGCAGGACCCCGCAGGGCGACTACAATGAGCAGTTCTTC. The encoded protein is CASRTPQGDYNEQFF.

The chain links TRBV5-1 to TRBJ2-6; no clear D. Between the trimmed V and J ends, which lost 4 bases and 0 bases, there was a span of 11 bases. Germline V gives CDR1 SGHRS, CDR2 YFSETQ. This CDR3 spans 16 amino acids. CDR3 sequence (DNA): TGCGCCAGCAGCGTGGACCCTAGCTCTGGGGCCAACGTCCTGACTTTC. It codes for CASSVDPSSGANVLTF.

This clone has more than one count but fewer than ten. The V and J genes are TRBV5-1 and TRBJ2-5, with 9 bases that match TRBD1. The CDR3 sequence is 15 residues long. The germline V gene has CDR1 SGHRS and CDR2 YFSETQ. The trim removed 4 bases at V and 1 base at J, leaving 5 bases unmatched. CDR3 in DNA: TGCGCCAGCAGCGGGGGGACAGGGCTCCAAGAGACCCAGTACTTC. Translating it yields CASSGGTGLQETQYF. Full variable domain (remainder filled in from reference TRBV5-1 and TRBJ2-5): KAGVTQTPRYLIKTRGQQVTLSCSPISGHRSVSWYQQTPGQGLQFLFEYFSETQRNKGNFPGRFSGRQFSNSRSEMNVSTLELGDSALYLCASSGGTGLQETQYFGPGTRLLVL.

The table lists this clone with a count of one. The V call is TRBV5-4, the J call TRBJ1-2, with D possibly TRBD1 on 5 matching bases. Germline V gives CDR1 SGHNT, CDR2 YYREEE (reference sequence). Deletions cut 0 bases from V and 4 bases from J, with 7 bases between. The CDR3 loop spans 13 amino acids. Written as DNA, the CDR3 is TGTGCCAGCAGCTTGGGGGGCGCCTATGGCTACACCTTC. It yields the protein CASSLGGAYGYTF.

V gene TRBV7-9 combines with J gene TRBJ2-7; the D call may be TRBD1 or TRBD2 (6 bases each). This CDR3 contains 17 residues. Germline CDR1 reads SEHNR; CDR2 reads FQNEAQ (reference sequence). V was cut by 7 bases and J by 2 bases, with 24 bases left in between. CDR3: CASTRYLGGDRTYEQYF. The CDR3 nucleotides read TGTGCCAGCACCAGGTACTTGGGGGGCGATAGAACCTACGAGCAGTACTTC.

This chain uses TRBV5-5 with TRBJ1-4; D not resolved. Trimming shortened V by 4 bases and J by 8 bases, and 15 bases separated the two germline ends. The CDR3 consists of 14 residues. In germline, CDR1 is SGHKS, CDR2 YYEKEE (reference sequence). The CDR3 region is CASSPLAGVEKLFF. In nucleotides, the CDR3 is TGTGCCAGCAGCCCCTTAGCCGGGGTGGAAAAACTGTTTTTT. Filled out from reference TRBV5-5 and TRBJ1-4, the complete variable domain reads DAGVTQSPTHLIKTRGQQVTLRCSPISGHKSVSWYQQVLGQGPQFIFQYYEKEERGRGNFPDRFSARQFPNYSSELNVNALLLGDSALYLCASSPLAGVEKLFFGSGTQLSVL.

The chain couples TRBV6-1 to TRBJ2-3; D may be TRBD2 (6 bases). V gave up 8 bases and J gave up 3 bases, with 15 bases separating them. This CDR3 is built from 14 residues. Germline assignment: CDR1 MNHNS and CDR2 SASEGT. The CDR3 coding sequence is TGTGCCAGCCAACGGGGGTGCGTAACAGATACGCAGTATTTT. Amino acid sequence: CASQRGCVTDTQYF.